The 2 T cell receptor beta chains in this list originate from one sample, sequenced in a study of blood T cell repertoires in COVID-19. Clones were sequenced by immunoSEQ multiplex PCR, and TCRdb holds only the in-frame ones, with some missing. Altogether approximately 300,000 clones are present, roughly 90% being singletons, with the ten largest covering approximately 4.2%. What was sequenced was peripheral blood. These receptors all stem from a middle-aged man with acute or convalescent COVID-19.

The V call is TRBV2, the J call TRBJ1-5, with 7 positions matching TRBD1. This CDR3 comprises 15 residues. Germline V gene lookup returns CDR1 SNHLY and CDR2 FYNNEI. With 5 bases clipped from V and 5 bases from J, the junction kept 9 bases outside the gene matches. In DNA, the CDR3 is TGTGCCAGCAGTACCCGACAGGGAGTATATCAGCCCCAGCATTTT. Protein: CASSTRQGVYQPQHF.

As DNA, the CDR3 is TGCGCCAGCAGCATAGACACCGGGGAGCTGTTTTTT. Translating gives CASSIDTGELFF. The chain employs TRBV5-1 and TRBJ2-2; the D is unclear. The CDR3 consists of 12 residues. Germline assignment: CDR1 SGHRS and CDR2 YFSETQ. The V end was cut by 4 bases, the J end by 3 bases, with 4 bases between.